The present entry profiles one TCR beta chain with its context. The data were obtained in a study of blood T cell repertoires in COVID-19. Germline CDR1 reads LGHDT; CDR2 reads YNNKEL (reference sequence). V shed 0 bases and J shed 0 bases, with 9 bases lying between them. This CDR3 contains 16 residues. Original processing notes: Nucleated cell counts were estimated from reference gene primer amplification. Measured with immunoSEQ multiplex PCR; TCRdb has only the in-frame clones, and not every one. That table is the source of V, J and clone size, and D and trimming were worked out from the DNA. The table records fewer than 200,000 clones, roughly 87% of them present only once.

The rearrangement joins TRBV3-1 (or the pseudogene TRBV3-2) to TRBJ1-3; unclear D gene. The sample taken for sequencing was PBMCs or T cells enriched from blood (not recorded which). This sequence originates from a human donor with acute COVID-19. The donor label of this sample is uncertain. This chain's CDR3 is CASSQEWRRSGNTIYF. In DNA form, the CDR3 reads TGTGCCAGCAGCCAAGAATGGAGGCGCTCTGGAAACACCATATATTTT.